This T cell receptor (beta chain) was observed in a study of somatic mutations in cytotoxic T cells in rheumatoid arthritis. For the study at large: Purity of nearly 100% was reached when some V beta antibody-stained T-cell populations were flow-sorted, including V beta1+ cells sequenced for TCRB. Regarding the study as a whole: Among approximately 60 patients, roughly eight showed a largest CD8+ clone that surpassed 20% of CD8+ cells.

Germline V gives CDR1 LNHDA, CDR2 SQIVND (reference sequence). This CDR3 comprises 14 residues. Trimming took off 7 bases at V and 0 bases at J, with 10 bases between the two ends. A note on this clone: Its antigen is unknown.

The method was immunoSEQ multiplex PCR; TCRdb's version includes in-frame clones alone and lacks a portion of them. The table lists about 25,000 clones, around 74% of them singletons. The healthy control blood donors were approximately 55% female, with median age 56 years (range roughly 20-75). Sequencing was performed on CD8+ T cells sorted from blood. This TCR was recovered from a woman aged 18-35 years in good health. This chain uses TRBV19 with TRBJ1-5, with D unresolved. The CDR3 DNA reads TGTGCCAGTATAGGCCTCGATAGCAATCAGCCCCAGCATTTT. This sequence encodes CASIGLDSNQPQHF.